This TCR beta chain was sequenced in a study of cytomegalovirus exposure and HLA in healthy donors. This clone was picked up one time. The germline V and J ends were trimmed by 3 bases and 1 base, with 18 bases remaining between them. Germline V lookup: CDR1 LNHNV, CDR2 YYDKDF (reference sequence). The CDR3 covers 17 residues. The PCR made use of 60 Vbeta and 13 Jbeta primers. Repertoires were generated with immunoSEQ multiplex PCR, while TCRdb's copy carries only in-frame clones and drops some. The sample contains about 130,000 clones, 83% of which appear only once. The TCR sequence derives from a man aged 40-55 years in good health and CMV-seronegative. Material for sequencing was PBMCs. J is TRBJ2-5 and V is TRBV15; D is unclear. The CDR3 sequence: CATSSARDTETQETQYF. CDR3 in DNA: TGTGCCACCAGCAGTGCCCGAGACACAGAGACCCAAGAGACCCAGTACTTC.